This TCR beta chain was retrieved from a study of human CD8 memory T cell subsets. The CDR3 runs to 15 residues. Germline-derived CDR1 and CDR2 are SGHKS and YYEKEE (reference sequence). TCR beta libraries were made by UMI-labeled 5' RACE. From the 5' RACE reads, TCRdb lists one entry per CDR3 protein and no DNA. The sample table sets out under 13,000 distinct CDR3 sequences. The TCR originated in a human donor in good health. Sequencing was carried out using CD8+ T cells from PBMCs. V and J are TRBV5-5 and TRBJ2-2; TCRdb's D gene call, TRBD1, goes unchecked for lack of DNA. This chain's CDR3 is CASSATGGSTGELFF.